This is a list of T cell receptor beta chains from one sample in a study of regulatory T cells in long-lasting Graves disease. From the multiplex PCR reads, TCRdb called clonotypes with MiXCR, one entry per CDR3 protein. The data show roughly 700,000 distinct CDR3 sequences, around 30% seen once. The input for sequencing was peripheral blood mononuclear cells (PBMCs), taken when the disease was refractory, from a patient treated with antithyroid drugs. These receptor sequences come from a female donor with Graves disease. The CDR3 runs from the conserved cysteine through the conserved F or W. D genes are given only for firm matches. For some rows the clone size is stated as once, few or many, or as a class when expanded; others skip it.

v_gene: TRBV19
d_gene: NA
j_gene: TRBJ1-1
abundance: NA
CDR3aa: CASSMSAGNGAFF
CDR3nt: TGTGCCAGTAGTATGAGTGCCGGGAATGGAGCTTTCTTT

v_gene: TRBV2
d_gene: NA
j_gene: TRBJ1-2
abundance: many
CDR3aa: CASSEAVKVYGYTF
CDR3nt: TGTGCCAGCAGTGAAGCCGTTAAGGTCTATGGCTACACCTTC

v_gene: TRBV6-1
d_gene: NA
j_gene: TRBJ2-2
abundance: NA
CDR3aa: CASVGVYTGELFF
CDR3nt: TGTGCCAGCGTCGGGGTGTACACCGGGGAGCTGTTTTTT

v_gene: TRBV6-1
d_gene: TRBD1
j_gene: TRBJ2-7
abundance: NA
CDR3aa: CASSTPGQGVSYEQYF
CDR3nt: TGTGCCAGCAGTACCCCGGGACAGGGAGTATCCTACGAGCAGTACTTC

v_gene: TRBV29-1
d_gene: TRBD1
j_gene: TRBJ1-2
abundance: once
CDR3aa: CSVEPRDRGSYTF
CDR3nt: TGCAGCGTTGAGCCCCGGGACAGGGGAAGCTACACCTTC

v_gene: TRBV29-1
d_gene: TRBD2
j_gene: TRBJ2-4
abundance: NA
CDR3aa: CSVEGGRGRNIQYF
CDR3nt: TGCAGCGTTGAAGGGGGGAGGGGAAGAAACATTCAGTACTTC

v_gene: TRBV7-9
d_gene: TRBD2
j_gene: TRBJ2-2
abundance: NA
CDR3aa: CASRPASGANTGELFF
CDR3nt: TGTGCCAGCAGGCCCGCTAGCGGAGCGAACACCGGGGAGCTGTTTTTT

v_gene: TRBV2
d_gene: TRBD1
j_gene: TRBJ1-5
abundance: many
CDR3aa: CASRPTGPGNQPQHF
CDR3nt: TGTGCCAGCAGGCCGACAGGGCCTGGCAATCAGCCCCAGCATTTT

v_gene: TRBV7-3
d_gene: NA
j_gene: TRBJ2-2
abundance: NA
CDR3aa: CASSVYNGELFF
CDR3nt: TGTGCCAGCAGCGTCTATAACGGGGAGCTGTTTTTT

v_gene: TRBV2
d_gene: NA
j_gene: TRBJ1-2
abundance: many
CDR3aa: CASSEAAGNYGYTF
CDR3nt: TGTGCCAGCAGTGAAGCGGCCGGTAACTATGGCTACACCTTC

v_gene: TRBV6-5
d_gene: NA
j_gene: TRBJ2-7
abundance: NA
CDR3aa: CASSYGGALNEQYF
CDR3nt: TGTGCCAGCAGTTACGGGGGGGCTCTGAACGAGCAGTACTTC

v_gene: TRBV11-2
d_gene: NA
j_gene: TRBJ1-4
abundance: few
CDR3aa: CASSSSLGPSF
CDR3nt: TGTGCCAGCAGCTCTTCCCTTGGCCCTTCTTTT

v_gene: TRBV29-1
d_gene: TRBD1
j_gene: TRBJ2-5
abundance: NA
CDR3aa: CSVEYRGQIEGQETQYF
CDR3nt: TGCAGCGTTGAATACAGGGGGCAAATCGAAGGCCAAGAGACCCAGTACTTC

v_gene: TRBV6-1
d_gene: TRBD1
j_gene: TRBJ1-2
abundance: few
CDR3aa: CASNDRDHYGYTF
CDR3nt: TGTGCCAGCAACGACAGGGATCACTATGGCTACACCTTC

v_gene: TRBV6-2/TRBV6-3
d_gene: NA
j_gene: TRBJ2-1
abundance: NA
CDR3aa: CASTTEAYNEQFF
CDR3nt: TGTGCCAGCACGACGGAGGCCTACAATGAGCAGTTCTTC

v_gene: TRBV19
d_gene: NA
j_gene: TRBJ1-5
abundance: NA
CDR3aa: CASSVTDYSNQPQHF
CDR3nt: TGTGCCAGTAGTGTGACGGATTATAGCAATCAGCCCCAGCATTTT

v_gene: TRBV5-6
d_gene: NA
j_gene: TRBJ2-1
abundance: once
CDR3aa: CASSLEGIWNEQFF
CDR3nt: TGTGCCAGCAGCTTAGAAGGGATATGGAATGAGCAGTTCTTC

v_gene: TRBV5-1
d_gene: NA
j_gene: TRBJ2-2
abundance: few
CDR3aa: CASTGYANTGELFF
CDR3nt: TGCGCCTCCACGGGATATGCGAACACCGGGGAGCTGTTTTTT

v_gene: TRBV14
d_gene: NA
j_gene: TRBJ2-5
abundance: NA
CDR3aa: CASSSHPRETQYF
CDR3nt: TGTGCCAGCAGTAGCCACCCCAGAGAGACCCAGTACTTC

v_gene: TRBV6-1
d_gene: TRBD1
j_gene: TRBJ1-2
abundance: many
CDR3aa: CASSTPTGGRRGYTF
CDR3nt: TGTGCCAGCAGTACCCCGACAGGGGGAAGAAGAGGCTACACCTTC

v_gene: TRBV6-1
d_gene: NA
j_gene: TRBJ1-1
abundance: many
CDR3aa: CASSKESGGAFF
CDR3nt: TGTGCCAGCAGTAAAGAGAGTGGCGGAGCTTTCTTT

v_gene: TRBV7-9
d_gene: NA
j_gene: TRBJ1-1
abundance: NA
CDR3aa: CASSRAGGDTEAFF
CDR3nt: TGTGCCAGCAGCCGGGCCGGGGGGGACACTGAAGCTTTCTTT

v_gene: TRBV7-3
d_gene: TRBD2
j_gene: TRBJ2-2
abundance: NA
CDR3aa: CASSSPGLANTGELFF
CDR3nt: TGTGCCAGCAGCAGCCCGGGACTAGCGAACACCGGGGAGCTGTTTTTT

v_gene: TRBV27
d_gene: NA
j_gene: TRBJ1-6
abundance: few
CDR3aa: CASSLAQF
CDR3nt: TGTGCCAGCAGTTTAGCCCAGTTT

v_gene: TRBV28
d_gene: TRBD1
j_gene: TRBJ2-5
abundance: NA
CDR3aa: CASGGTGYQETQYF
CDR3nt: TGTGCCAGCGGCGGGACAGGGTACCAAGAGACCCAGTACTTC

v_gene: TRBV12-3/TRBV12-4
d_gene: NA
j_gene: TRBJ1-2
abundance: NA
CDR3aa: CASSFRGTVNYSYTF
CDR3nt: TGTGCCAGCAGTTTTAGGGGGACGGTGAACTATAGCTACACCTTC

v_gene: TRBV19
d_gene: TRBD1
j_gene: TRBJ1-1
abundance: NA
CDR3aa: CASSTLQGTAEAFF
CDR3nt: TGTGCCAGTAGTACCTTACAGGGGACGGCTGAAGCTTTCTTT

v_gene: TRBV28
d_gene: NA
j_gene: TRBJ1-2
abundance: many
CDR3aa: CASSLGRGGYTF
CDR3nt: TGTGCCAGCAGCCTTGGAAGGGGCGGCTACACCTTC

v_gene: TRBV20-1
d_gene: NA
j_gene: TRBJ2-7
abundance: NA
CDR3aa: CSAIVGGLPYEQYF
CDR3nt: TGCAGTGCTATTGTAGGGGGGCTCCCCTACGAGCAGTACTTC

v_gene: TRBV12-3/TRBV12-4
d_gene: TRBD1
j_gene: TRBJ2-1
abundance: few
CDR3aa: CASSYPNLRRQGTYNEQFF
CDR3nt: TGTGCCAGCAGTTACCCGAACCTTCGGAGACAGGGGACCTACAATGAGCAGTTCTTC

v_gene: TRBV10-2
d_gene: NA
j_gene: TRBJ2-4
abundance: NA
CDR3aa: CASSEYTGNAAKNIQYF
CDR3nt: TGCGCCAGCAGTGAGTATACAGGGAATGCGGCCAAAAACATTCAGTACTTC

v_gene: TRBV20-1
d_gene: NA
j_gene: TRBJ2-7
abundance: few
CDR3aa: CSARVGSVSSYEQYF
CDR3nt: TGCAGTGCTAGAGTTGGCAGCGTTAGCTCCTACGAGCAGTACTTC

v_gene: TRBV11-2
d_gene: NA
j_gene: TRBJ2-7
abundance: NA
CDR3aa: CAGSLFRGQISSYEQYF
CDR3nt: TGTGCCGGCAGCTTATTTCGCGGGCAGATAAGCTCCTACGAGCAGTACTTC

v_gene: TRBV9
d_gene: TRBD1
j_gene: TRBJ1-1
abundance: once
CDR3aa: CASSVISGDREGAFF
CDR3nt: TGTGCCAGCAGCGTTATTTCTGGGGACAGGGAAGGAGCTTTCTTT

v_gene: TRBV5-5
d_gene: NA
j_gene: TRBJ1-1
abundance: NA
CDR3aa: CASTYRRDGTEAFF
CDR3nt: TGTGCCAGCACCTATCGTAGGGATGGCACTGAAGCTTTCTTT

v_gene: TRBV20-1
d_gene: TRBD1
j_gene: TRBJ1-5
abundance: NA
CDR3aa: CSASKGAGQPQHF
CDR3nt: TGCAGTGCTAGCAAGGGGGCGGGACAGCCCCAGCATTTT

v_gene: TRBV12-3/TRBV12-4
d_gene: NA
j_gene: TRBJ2-4
abundance: NA
CDR3aa: CASSPRTLLAKNIQYF
CDR3nt: TGTGCCAGCAGTCCCCGGACTCTCCTAGCCAAAAACATTCAGTACTTC